This entry concerns a single TCR beta chain. Ligated cDNA underwent four rounds of PCR with nested alpha and beta constant region primers and SP2. Reverse transcription of blood and skin TCR RNA was primed at alpha and beta constant regions. MiXCR was run by TCRdb on the 5' RACE reads, yielding one entry per CDR3 protein. The repertoire holds more than 45,000 distinct CDR3 sequences, with more than 7% as singletons. An oligonucleotide containing a UMI was ligated to the 3' end of TCR cDNA. Reverse transcription used DNase-treated unsorted total RNA, aiming for about 1 to 1000 ng. This entry belongs to a study of naive and memory T cell subsets. CDR1 and CDR2 (germline): DFQATT, SNEGSKA (reference sequence). The CDR3 length is 21 residues. Trimming cost V 2 bases and J 0 bases; bases outside gene matches: 16.

This TCR came from a male donor in good health. The chain recombines TRBV20-1 with TRBJ2-1; 13 nucleotides agree with TRBD2. The CDR3 loop reads CSARPTPGTSGAIHSYNEQFF. The DNA for the CDR3 is TGCAGTGCTAGACCTACCCCCGGGACTAGCGGGGCCATCCACTCCTACAATGAGCAGTTCTTC.